A single sample gave rise to the 23 T cell receptor beta chains below, sequenced in a study of CD8+CD57+ T cells in acquired aplastic anemia. Patients chosen for sequencing had CD8+CD57+ cells that had expanded, as shown by flow cytometry. Genomic DNA was employed as the template in profiling TCR beta VDJ and CDR3. TCRdb passed the reads through MiXCR, listing each CDR3 protein once. This table holds a few hundred thousand distinct CDR3 sequences, roughly 50% found once. The sequencing sample was made of sorted CD4+, CD8+, or CD8+CD57+ T cells (not recorded which) from PBMCs. Source of these receptors: a human donor with aplastic anemia.

With respect to this clonotype: With a much larger clone just one base away, this may be a read error. The J gene is TRBJ1-2, the V gene TRBV25-1; D may be TRBD1 (6 bases). The CDR3 is 14 residues long. The germline V gene encodes CDR1 MGHDK and CDR2 SYGVNS. V was shortened by 5 bases and J by 4 bases, with 14 bases between the two germline ends. The CDR3 sequence: CASSLVRGAYGYTF. The CDR3 region has the DNA TGTGCCAGCAGTTTAGTCAGGGGCGCCTATGGCTACACCTTC.

This clonotype was detected a few times. The V call is TRBV12-5, the J call TRBJ2-1, with TRBD2 matching 12 bases. V was pared by 3 bases and J by 4 bases, with 7 bases of the junction left unmatched. The CDR3 sequence is 17 residues long. Germline V gives CDR1 LGHNT, CDR2 FRNRAP. DNA for the CDR3: TGTGCTAGTGGTTTTTACCCGACTAGCGGGGGATACAATGAGCAGTTCTTC. Translating it yields CASGFYPTSGGYNEQFF.

The chain carries TRBV11-2 and TRBJ2-2; possibly TRBD1 for D (6 bases). V gave up 2 bases and J gave up 1 base, with 14 bases separating them. The CDR3 runs to 17 residues. Germline lookup yields CDR1 SGHAT and CDR2 FQNNGV. CDR3 residues: CASSLIVPGQNTGELFF. In DNA form, the CDR3 reads TGTGCCAGCAGCTTAATCGTTCCGGGACAGAACACCGGGGAGCTGTTTTTT.

The chain uses TRBV7-2 and TRBJ1-4; TRBD1 matches at 7 bases. Germline assignment: CDR1 SGHTA and CDR2 FQGNSA. V shed 6 bases, J shed 5 bases, and the junction held 12 bases outside the gene matches. CDR3 size: 16 residues. Written as DNA, the CDR3 is TGTGCCAGCAGTTACCATCGGGGACAGCGGAATGAAAAACTGTTTTTT. Protein sequence: CASSYHRGQRNEKLFF.

This clonotype showed up just a few times. The chain uses TRBV6-6 and TRBJ1-1, with D uncertain. CDR1 is MNHNY, CDR2 SVGAGI, per germline (reference sequence). The CDR3 consists of 18 residues. The V gene lost 5 bases and the J gene lost 4 bases, with 26 bases spanning the gap. CDR3 DNA: TGTGCCAGCAGTGGGCGGTCATCCCTACAACCTTGGGGCACTGAAGCTTTCTTT. Its translation is CASSGRSSLQPWGTEAFF.

This clonotype was recorded at least ten times. The rearrangement joins TRBV12-5 to TRBJ2-1; TRBD1 might be the D (7 bases). V lost 2 bases and J 9 bases, leaving 17 bases between the germline ends. The CDR3 loop spans 15 amino acids. The V gene's germline CDR1 is LGHNT and CDR2 FRNRAP. CDR3 in amino acids: CASGLPQGGLSEQFF. The CDR3 bases are TGTGCTAGTGGTTTGCCTCAGGGGGGTCTGAGTGAGCAGTTCTTC. Full variable domain (missing parts from reference TRBV12-5 and TRBJ2-1): DARVTQTPRHKVTEMGQEVTMRCQPILGHNTVFWYRQTMMQGLELLAYFRNRAPLDDSGMPKDRFSAEMPDATLATLKIQPSEPRDSAVYFCASGLPQGGLSEQFFGPGTRLTVL.

This clonotype was observed at least ten times. V gene TRBV19 combines with J gene TRBJ2-7; TRBD2 matches at 9 bases. The CDR3 consists of 13 residues. The V gene end was trimmed by 6 bases and the J gene end by 5 bases; junction bases not matched to a gene: 5. From germline, CDR1 is LNHDA and CDR2 SQIVND (reference sequence). In DNA, the CDR3 is TGTGCCAGTAGCACGGGACTAGCTCACGAGCAGTACTTC. It yields the protein CASSTGLAHEQYF.

This clonotype was seen many times. V usage is TRBV10-3 and J usage is TRBJ1-3; TRBD1 might be the D (6 bases). Germline assignment: CDR1 ENHRY and CDR2 SYGVKD. Trimming took off 4 bases at V and 0 bases at J, with 13 bases between the two ends. The CDR3 has 16 residues. The CDR3 loop reads CAISVRRQDSGNTIYF. CDR3 bases: TGTGCCATCAGTGTTCGCCGACAGGACTCTGGAAACACCATATATTTT.

The table lists this clonotype with many counts. This chain's CDR3 is CASSLDRTGNTIYF. The CDR3 DNA reads as TGTGCCAGCAGCTTGGACAGAACTGGAAACACCATATATTTT. This chain links TRBV5-8 with TRBJ1-3; D uncertain. Trimming cost V 0 bases and J 2 bases, with 6 bases left between them. Germline values: CDR1 SGHTS, CDR2 YDEGEE. This CDR3 has 14 amino acids.

The V and J genes are TRBV20-1 and TRBJ1-2; TRBD1 might be the D (5 bases). This CDR3 has 12 residues. The germline CDR1 and CDR2 sequences are DFQATT and SNEGSKA (reference sequence). The V end lost 5 bases, the J end lost 4 bases, and 11 bases lay between the germline ends. CDR3 protein: CSAGTDFYGYTF. For the CDR3, the DNA is TGCAGTGCTGGGACGGACTTCTATGGCTACACCTTC.

As to this clonotype: A much larger clone sits a single nucleotide away, making a read error possible. This chain connects TRBV5-1 to TRBJ1-5; unclear D gene. This CDR3 has 15 amino acids. With 5 bases removed from V and 5 bases from J, the gap between germline ends came to 17 bases. Germline assignment: CDR1 SGHRS and CDR2 YFSETQ. CDR3 amino acids: CASRREAGSDQPQHF. The CDR3 DNA follows: TGCGCCAGCAGGAGGGAGGCGGGCAGCGATCAGCCCCAGCATTTT.

This clonotype has a single count. The chain joins TRBV4-1 to TRBJ2-7; 9 bases fit TRBD1. The germline V gene encodes CDR1 MGHRA and CDR2 YSYEKL. The V gene end was trimmed by 1 base and the J gene end by 4 bases; junction bases not matched to a gene: 2. The CDR3 has 14 residues. The CDR3 region is CASSQGDRDYEQYF. CDR3 coding DNA: TGCGCCAGCAGCCAAGGGGACAGGGATTACGAGCAGTACTTC.

Comment on this clonotype: A much larger clone sits a single nucleotide away, making a read error possible. The gene calls are TRBV7-2 and TRBJ1-1; TRBD1 matches at 7 bases. The V gene's germline CDR1 is SGHTA and CDR2 FQGNSA. This CDR3 region has 15 residues. J was trimmed by 7 bases and V by 3 bases; bases with no gene match: 11. The CDR3 coding sequence is TGTGCCAGCAGCTTGAAGGGGGCCAGAAGGCTTGAAGCTTTCTTT. The encoded protein is CASSLKGARRLEAFF.

The chain carries TRBV7-8 and TRBJ1-3; 7 nucleotides line up with TRBD1. Germline trimming cut 4 bases from V and 7 bases from J; bases unmatched to any gene: 19. The CDR3 contains 18 residues. CDR1 and CDR2 (germline): SGHVS, FQNEAQ. This CDR3 reads CASSSPGQFDEQGNTIYF. Written as DNA, the CDR3 is TGTGCCAGCAGCTCCCCGGGACAGTTCGACGAGCAGGGGAACACCATATATTTT.

The rearrangement joins TRBV4-3 to TRBJ1-2, with D tentatively TRBD1 (6 bases). Germline V gives CDR1 LGHNA, CDR2 YSLEER. V was shortened by 4 bases and J by 7 bases, with 19 bases between the two germline ends. The CDR3 length is 15 residues. The CDR3 protein is CASSRGQSNPLGYTF. In DNA, the CDR3 is TGCGCCAGCAGCCGCGGACAGTCGAACCCCCTTGGCTACACCTTC.

Turning to this clonotype: At one boundary the junction diverges from the germline segment, which might be a read error. This sequence joins TRBV2 and TRBJ1-2; a weak D match, TRBD1 (5 bases). Germline loops: CDR1 SNHLY, CDR2 FYNNEI. This CDR3 comprises 11 residues. DNA for the CDR3: TGTGCCAGCAGTGATAGACAGCCTCCAAGCTTC. The encoded protein is CASSDRQPPSF.

With regard to this clonotype: A clone one base away is much larger, so this may be a read error. A read error is likely, as this CDR3 ends without the conserved phenylalanine or tryptophan. This rearrangement joins TRBV3-1 to TRBJ1-1, with D maybe TRBD1 (6 bases). The CDR3 length is 14 residues. CDR1 is LGHDT, CDR2 YNNKEL, per germline (reference sequence). The ends were cut back, 4 bases at V and 4 bases at J, with 13 bases in the middle. The CDR3 region has the DNA TGTGCCAGCAGCCTTACGTCCAGGGGCACTGAAGCTTTCTCT. This codes for CASSLTSRGTEAFS.

This clonotype was recorded many times. Written as DNA, the CDR3 is TGTGCCAGCAGTGCTGACAGGGGCATTGCCGGGGAGCTGTTTTTT. Translation: CASSADRGIAGELFF. The chain joins TRBV2 to TRBJ2-2; 8 bases are a match to TRBD1. This CDR3 is 15 amino acids long. V lost 4 bases, J lost 6 bases, and 7 bases stayed unmatched. CDR1 and CDR2 from the germline V gene are SNHLY and FYNNEI.

The CDR3 region is CASQDRGVYEQYF. CDR3 DNA: TGTGCCTCCCAAGACAGGGGAGTCTACGAGCAGTACTTC. This chain connects TRBV2 to TRBJ2-7; TRBD1 agrees at 8 bases. In germline, CDR1 is SNHLY, CDR2 FYNNEI. Trimming cost V 11 bases and J 3 bases; bases outside gene matches: 9. The CDR3 covers 13 residues.

Ten or more counts support this clonotype. The chain combines TRBV7-8 with TRBJ2-1; possibly TRBD1 or TRBD2 for D (7 bases each). Trimming stripped 5 bases from V and 4 bases from J, with 18 bases between. The CDR3 is 16 amino acids. Germline V lookup: CDR1 SGHVS, CDR2 FQNEAQ. The CDR3 is CASSPRGGPEYNEQFF. The CDR3 nucleotides read TGTGCCAGCAGCCCCAGGGGGGGGCCCGAATACAATGAGCAGTTCTTC. The variable domain in full, completed from reference TRBV7-8 and TRBJ2-1, reads GAGVSQSPRYKVAKRGQDVALRCDPISGHVSLFWYQQALGQGPEFLTYFQNEAQLDKSGLPSDRFFAERPEGSVSTLKIQRTQQEDSAVYLCASSPRGGPEYNEQFFGPGTRLTVL.

There are a few counts of this clonotype. Possible read error: a much larger clone is one base away. The final CDR3 position lacks the conserved phenylalanine or tryptophan, pointing to a likely read error. The rearrangement links TRBV20-1 to TRBJ1-2; no firm D call. The CDR3 spans 14 residues. Germline V CDR1 and CDR2: DFQATT, SNEGSKA (reference sequence). Trimming shortened V by 3 bases and J by 1 base, and 12 bases separated the two germline ends. CDR3 loop: CSASVGMGNYGYTL. The CDR3, as DNA: TGCAGTGCTAGTGTAGGGATGGGTAACTATGGCTACACCCTC.

The chain recombines TRBV29-1 with TRBJ1-5; the D gene is possibly TRBD1 (5 bases). The V end was cut by 4 bases, the J end by 4 bases, with 8 bases between. This CDR3 is built from 12 residues. CDR1 and CDR2 (germline): SQVTM, ANQGSEA. This chain's CDR3 is CSVGEGNQPQHF. CDR3 bases: TGCAGCGTTGGGGAGGGGAATCAGCCCCAGCATTTT.

About this clonotype: The final CDR3 position lacks the conserved phenylalanine or tryptophan, pointing to a likely read error. This sequence joins TRBV2 and TRBJ1-5; D remains unclear. Trimming shortened V by 7 bases and J by 3 bases, and 16 bases separated the two germline ends. Germline assignment: CDR1 SNHLY and CDR2 FYNNEI. The CDR3 consists of 15 residues. The CDR3 nucleotides read TGTGCCAGCATGGGGTGGGGTGGCAACAATCAGCCCCAGCATTCA. It is translated as CASMGWGGNNQPQHS.